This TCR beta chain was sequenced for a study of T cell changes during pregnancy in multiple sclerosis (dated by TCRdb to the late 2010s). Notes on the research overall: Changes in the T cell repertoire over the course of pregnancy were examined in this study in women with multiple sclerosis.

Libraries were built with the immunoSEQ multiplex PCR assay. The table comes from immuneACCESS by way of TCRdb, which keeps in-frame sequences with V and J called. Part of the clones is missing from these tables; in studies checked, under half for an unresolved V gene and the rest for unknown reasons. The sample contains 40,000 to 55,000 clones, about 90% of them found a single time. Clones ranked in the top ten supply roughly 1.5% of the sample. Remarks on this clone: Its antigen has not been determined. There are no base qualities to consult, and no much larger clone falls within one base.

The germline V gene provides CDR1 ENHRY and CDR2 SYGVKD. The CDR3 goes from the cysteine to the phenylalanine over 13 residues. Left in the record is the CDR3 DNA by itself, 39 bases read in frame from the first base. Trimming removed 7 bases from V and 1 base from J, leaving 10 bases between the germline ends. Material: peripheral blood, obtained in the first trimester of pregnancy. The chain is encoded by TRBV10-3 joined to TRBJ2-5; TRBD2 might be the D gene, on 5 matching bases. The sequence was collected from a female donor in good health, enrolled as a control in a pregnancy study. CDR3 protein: CAITRDSQETQYF. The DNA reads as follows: TGTGCCATCACGAGGGATTCCCAAGAGACCCAGTACTTC.